This T cell receptor beta chain was identified in a study of blood T cell repertoires in COVID-19. Across the study: Sites in the United States, Italy and Spain provided acute and convalescent COVID-19 samples. PBMCs, B-cell-depleted T cells, or T cells were the source of the cDNA or gDNA that made up the material.

CDR3 length equals 14 residues. Germline-derived CDR1 and CDR2 are SGHTA and FQGNSA. With 5 bases removed from V and 1 base from J, the gap between germline ends came to 8 bases. Profiling relied on immunoSEQ multiplex PCR, and the TCRdb table lists in-frame clones only, not all of them. The sample records 170,000 or so clones, roughly 89% being singletons. Sequencing was done on a sample of peripheral blood. The chain recombines TRBV7-2 with TRBJ2-2; possibly TRBD2 for D (5 bases). The receptor's source is a woman between 18 and 29 years old who had recovered from COVID-19. CDR3 in amino acids: CASSTDLNTGELFF. CDR3 coding DNA: TGTGCCAGCAGCACGGACTTGAACACCGGGGAGCTGTTTTTT.